These 2 T cell receptor beta chains share one sample of origin, sequenced in a study of blood T cell repertoires in COVID-19. Only in-frame clones appear in the TCRdb table, and some are missing; sequencing was by immunoSEQ multiplex PCR. The sample carries roughly 150,000 clones, approximately 80% recorded once. The sequenced sample consisted of PBMCs or T cells enriched from blood (not recorded which). These receptors came from a woman aged 45-65 years who had recovered from COVID-19.

This clone appeared once. The chain recombines TRBV7-8 with TRBJ2-7; no clear D gene. The V end lost 8 bases, the J end lost 3 bases, and 11 bases lay between the germline ends. Germline CDR1 and CDR2: SGHVS and FQNEAQ. This CDR3 is 12 amino acids long. CDR3 coding DNA: TGTGCCAGCGGCCGAGATCTCTACGAGCAGTACTTC. Its translation is CASGRDLYEQYF. Complete variable domain (other parts from reference TRBV7-8 and TRBJ2-7): GAGVSQSPRYKVAKRGQDVALRCDPISGHVSLFWYQQALGQGPEFLTYFQNEAQLDKSGLPSDRFFAERPEGSVSTLKIQRTQQEDSAVYLCASGRDLYEQYFGPGTRLTVT.

The chain couples TRBV24-1 to TRBJ2-7; TRBD1 matches 7 bases. Trimming cost V 5 bases and J 3 bases; bases outside gene matches: 6. The CDR3 covers 14 residues. Germline CDR1 is KGHDR and CDR2 is SFDVKD. CDR3 DNA sequence: TGTGCCACCAGTGCCGAGGGACAGTACTACGAGCAGTACTTC. Amino acid sequence: CATSAEGQYYEQYF.